A selection of T cell receptor beta chains follows, all from one sample in a study of cytomegalovirus exposure and HLA in healthy donors. Some clones are missing from TCRdb's copy, which holds only in-frame ones; the method was immunoSEQ multiplex PCR. The table lists approximately 150,000 clones, over 70% of them singletons. The sequencing sample was made of PBMCs. The receptors here all came from a male donor in good health and CMV-seropositive. Both conserved end residues are part of each CDR3. D genes are given only for firm matches. Size values are once, few and many counts, or a class for expanded clones, and some rows have none.

j_gene: TRBJ2-3
len: 15
abundance: .
d_gene: TRBD1
v_gene: TRBV7-9
CDR3nt: TGTGCCAGCAGCGCCGGGACAGGGCTCACAGATACGCAGTATTTT
CDR3aa: CASSAGTGLTDTQYF

j_gene: TRBJ1-2
len: 12
abundance: .
d_gene: .
v_gene: TRBV19
CDR3nt: TGTGCCAGTACAGACAGAGACTATGGCTACACCTTC
CDR3aa: CASTDRDYGYTF

j_gene: TRBJ2-7
len: 16
abundance: .
d_gene: TRBD2
v_gene: TRBV5-4
CDR3nt: TGTGCCAGCAGCTTGGGGGGTAGCGGGGTAGGCTACGAGCAGTACTTC
CDR3aa: CASSLGGSGVGYEQYF

j_gene: TRBJ2-1
len: 14
abundance: .
d_gene: TRBD2
v_gene: TRBV5-4
CDR3nt: TGTGCCAGCAGCCCTCGCGGGGGGGACAATGAGCAGTTCTTC
CDR3aa: CASSPRGGDNEQFF

j_gene: TRBJ2-2
len: 18
abundance: .
d_gene: TRBD2
v_gene: TRBV5-1
CDR3nt: TGCGCCAGCAGCACTGGACTAGCGGGGGGGCCAAGTACCGGGGAGCTGTTTTTT
CDR3aa: CASSTGLAGGPSTGELFF

j_gene: TRBJ1-1
len: 15
abundance: .
d_gene: .
v_gene: TRBV6-1
CDR3nt: TGTGCCAGCAGCCGAACAGGGCTAGGGAACACTGAAGCTTTCTTT
CDR3aa: CASSRTGLGNTEAFF

j_gene: TRBJ1-5
len: 15
abundance: .
d_gene: TRBD1
v_gene: TRBV30
CDR3nt: TGTGCCTGGAGTGTAGGCAGGGGGATAGATCAGCCCCAGCATTTT
CDR3aa: CAWSVGRGIDQPQHF

j_gene: TRBJ1-4
len: 14
abundance: .
d_gene: .
v_gene: TRBV5-4
CDR3nt: TGTGCCAGCAGCTTGGGGCAGATTAATGAAAAACTGTTTTTT
CDR3aa: CASSLGQINEKLFF

j_gene: TRBJ1-1
len: 14
abundance: few
d_gene: TRBD1
v_gene: TRBV30
CDR3nt: TGTGCCTGGCTACTAGGGGGCATGGACACTGAAGCTTTCTTT
CDR3aa: CAWLLGGMDTEAFF

j_gene: TRBJ2-7
len: 13
abundance: .
d_gene: .
v_gene: TRBV6-5
CDR3nt: TGTGCCAGCAGTAGGGGAACTCGCTACGAGCAGTACTTC
CDR3aa: CASSRGTRYEQYF

j_gene: TRBJ2-1
len: 13
abundance: .
d_gene: TRBD1
v_gene: TRBV11-3
CDR3nt: TGTGCCAGCAGCCCAGGGGGCTACAATGAGCAGTTCTTC
CDR3aa: CASSPGGYNEQFF

j_gene: TRBJ1-5
len: 13
abundance: once
d_gene: .
v_gene: TRBV7-2
CDR3nt: TGTGCCAGCAGCTTGGGGGGGGATCAGCCCCAGCATTTT
CDR3aa: CASSLGGDQPQHF

j_gene: TRBJ2-7
len: 17
abundance: .
d_gene: TRBD1
v_gene: TRBV27
CDR3nt: TGTGCCAGCAGTTTACGACCTGGCGGGACAGGGTCTGCCGAGCAGTACTTC
CDR3aa: CASSLRPGGTGSAEQYF

j_gene: TRBJ2-1
len: 11
abundance: few
d_gene: .
v_gene: TRBV5-6
CDR3nt: TGTGCCAGCAAACAGGGCTATGAGCAGTTCTTC
CDR3aa: CASKQGYEQFF

j_gene: TRBJ2-1
len: 16
abundance: .
d_gene: TRBD2
v_gene: TRBV5-1
CDR3nt: TGCGCCAGCAGCTTTGCCGGGACTAGCAGTAGCAATGAGCAGTTCTTC
CDR3aa: CASSFAGTSSSNEQFF

j_gene: TRBJ2-1
len: 14
abundance: .
d_gene: TRBD2
v_gene: TRBV7-6
CDR3nt: TGTGCCAGCAGCCTCACGGGGGGGCCGAGTGAGCAGTTCTTC
CDR3aa: CASSLTGGPSEQFF

j_gene: TRBJ1-5
len: 15
abundance: .
d_gene: .
v_gene: TRBV6-5
CDR3nt: TGTGCCAGCAGTTACAGCGTCGGGGGGAATCAGCCCCAGCATTTT
CDR3aa: CASSYSVGGNQPQHF

j_gene: TRBJ1-2
len: 12
abundance: .
d_gene: .
v_gene: TRBV7-9
CDR3nt: TGTGCCAGCAGCTTAGGGCAGTATGGCTACACCTTC
CDR3aa: CASSLGQYGYTF

j_gene: TRBJ2-7
len: 15
abundance: .
d_gene: .
v_gene: TRBV11-1
CDR3nt: TGTGCCAGCAGCAGAGGCACCAGTCTCTACTACGAGCAGTACTTC
CDR3aa: CASSRGTSLYYEQYF

j_gene: TRBJ1-2
len: 14
abundance: .
d_gene: .
v_gene: TRBV6-1
CDR3nt: TGTGCCGGAGGGGCAGAAATGGCTTTTGGTGGCTACACCTTC
CDR3aa: CAGGAEMAFGGYTF

j_gene: TRBJ1-2
len: 15
abundance: .
d_gene: .
v_gene: TRBV9
CDR3nt: TGTGCCAGCAACAGGGCCGGGGAGACTTACTATGGCTACACCTTC
CDR3aa: CASNRAGETYYGYTF

j_gene: TRBJ1-6
len: 14
abundance: .
d_gene: .
v_gene: TRBV6-1
CDR3nt: TGTGCCAGCAACTTTGACAGCCTTAATATTCCCCTCCACTTT
CDR3aa: CASNFDSLNIPLHF

j_gene: TRBJ2-2
len: 14
abundance: .
d_gene: TRBD1
v_gene: TRBV10-1
CDR3nt: TGCGCCAGCAGGGGACAGGGGAACACCGGGGAGCTGTTTTTT
CDR3aa: CASRGQGNTGELFF

j_gene: TRBJ1-1
len: 18
abundance: .
d_gene: TRBD1
v_gene: TRBV5-1
CDR3nt: TGCGCCAGCAGCCTCCCGGGGTGGGACAGGGTATCGACGACTGAAGCTTTCTTT
CDR3aa: CASSLPGWDRVSTTEAFF

j_gene: TRBJ1-2
len: 14
abundance: .
d_gene: .
v_gene: TRBV2
CDR3nt: TGTGCCAGCAGGTGGGGCGAAATTCGCTATGGCTACACCTTC
CDR3aa: CASRWGEIRYGYTF

j_gene: TRBJ2-2
len: 16
abundance: .
d_gene: TRBD1
v_gene: TRBV5-1
CDR3nt: TGCGCCAGCAGCTCCTCAGGGGGCGCGGACACCGGGGAGCTGTTTTTT
CDR3aa: CASSSSGGADTGELFF

j_gene: TRBJ2-1
len: 12
abundance: .
d_gene: .
v_gene: TRBV10-2
CDR3nt: TGCGCCAGCAGTGAACGGTTGCGGGAGCAGTTCTTC
CDR3aa: CASSERLREQFF

j_gene: TRBJ2-7
len: 14
abundance: .
d_gene: .
v_gene: TRBV6-1
CDR3nt: TGTGCCAGCAGTCTACAGGGAAAGCTCCTCGAGCAGTACTTC
CDR3aa: CASSLQGKLLEQYF

j_gene: TRBJ2-7
len: 13
abundance: .
d_gene: .
v_gene: TRBV9
CDR3nt: TGTGCCAGCAGCGATCCCCAGGGTTCGGAGCAGTACTTC
CDR3aa: CASSDPQGSEQYF

j_gene: TRBJ2-7
len: 14
abundance: .
d_gene: .
v_gene: TRBV19
CDR3nt: TGTGCCAGTACCTACAGGGGGAGGGGTTACGAGCAGTACTTC
CDR3aa: CASTYRGRGYEQYF

j_gene: TRBJ2-7
len: 13
abundance: once
d_gene: TRBD2
v_gene: TRBV19
CDR3nt: TGTGCCAGTAGACGGACTAGCGACTACGAGCAGTACTTC
CDR3aa: CASRRTSDYEQYF

j_gene: TRBJ1-1
len: 14
abundance: few
d_gene: .
v_gene: TRBV30
CDR3nt: TGTGCCTGGAGTCCCACTGGGGGGAGTCCTGAAGCTTTCTTT
CDR3aa: CAWSPTGGSPEAFF

j_gene: TRBJ1-4
len: 14
abundance: few
d_gene: .
v_gene: TRBV27
CDR3nt: TGTGCCAGCAGTTTGGGGCAGGGCGAGGAAAAACTGTTTTTT
CDR3aa: CASSLGQGEEKLFF

j_gene: TRBJ1-2
len: 13
abundance: .
d_gene: .
v_gene: TRBV7-8
CDR3nt: TGTGCCAGCAGCCCCGGGGTGTCCTATGGCTACACCTTC
CDR3aa: CASSPGVSYGYTF

j_gene: TRBJ1-1
len: 13
abundance: .
d_gene: .
v_gene: TRBV18
CDR3nt: TGTGCCAGCCAAACCGGGATGAACACTGAAGCTTTCTTT
CDR3aa: CASQTGMNTEAFF

j_gene: TRBJ1-6
len: 15
abundance: .
d_gene: TRBD1
v_gene: TRBV7-2
CDR3nt: TGTGCCAGCACCGCCGACAGGGCGAATAATTCACCCCTCCACTTT
CDR3aa: CASTADRANNSPLHF

j_gene: TRBJ2-3
len: 15
abundance: .
d_gene: TRBD1
v_gene: TRBV5-1
CDR3nt: TGCGCCAGCAGTGACTGGACAGGGCGGACAGATACGCAGTATTTT
CDR3aa: CASSDWTGRTDTQYF

j_gene: TRBJ2-2
len: 14
abundance: once
d_gene: TRBD2
v_gene: TRBV6-5
CDR3nt: TGTGCCAGCTGGGGGGGGTCCACCACCGGGGAGCTGTTTTTT
CDR3aa: CASWGGSTTGELFF

j_gene: TRBJ1-2
len: 19
abundance: .
d_gene: .
v_gene: TRBV7-2
CDR3nt: TGTGCCAGCAGCCCCGGGCCCGGGACCCGCGGGAGTTTCTACTATGGCTACACCTTC
CDR3aa: CASSPGPGTRGSFYYGYTF

j_gene: TRBJ1-1
len: 17
abundance: .
d_gene: TRBD1
v_gene: TRBV4-1
CDR3nt: TGCGCCAGCAGCCAAAAGGAACTTGGGGCAGGGGGCACTGAAGCTTTCTTT
CDR3aa: CASSQKELGAGGTEAFF

j_gene: TRBJ1-5
len: 13
abundance: .
d_gene: TRBD1
v_gene: TRBV10-1
CDR3nt: TGCGCCAGCAGTGAGGGACAGGGCCAGCCCCAGCATTTT
CDR3aa: CASSEGQGQPQHF

j_gene: TRBJ2-5
len: 14
abundance: .
d_gene: .
v_gene: TRBV13
CDR3nt: TGTGCCAGCAGCTTATGGCGCCGACCTCAGGCCCAGTACTTC
CDR3aa: CASSLWRRPQAQYF

j_gene: TRBJ1-3
len: 14
abundance: .
d_gene: .
v_gene: TRBV6-1
CDR3nt: TGTGCCAGCAGGGGAACAGGGTTCGGAAACACCATATATTTT
CDR3aa: CASRGTGFGNTIYF

j_gene: TRBJ2-5
len: 15
abundance: few
d_gene: TRBD1
v_gene: TRBV7-9
CDR3nt: TGTGCCAGCAGCCCTAGAGAAACAGGGGGAAAGACCCAGTACTTC
CDR3aa: CASSPRETGGKTQYF

j_gene: TRBJ1-2
len: 15
abundance: .
d_gene: TRBD1
v_gene: TRBV30
CDR3nt: TGTGCCTGGAGTCCCGGCGGGACAGCTAACTATGGCTACACCTTC
CDR3aa: CAWSPGGTANYGYTF

j_gene: TRBJ2-7
len: 15
abundance: .
d_gene: TRBD2
v_gene: TRBV6-5
CDR3nt: TGTGCCAGCAGTTACCCCGCAGGGAGGGGCTACGAGCAGTACTTC
CDR3aa: CASSYPAGRGYEQYF

j_gene: TRBJ1-4
len: 16
abundance: few
d_gene: TRBD1
v_gene: TRBV5-1
CDR3nt: TGCGCCAGCAGCTCCACGGGGGGGACAGGGTATGAAAAACTGTTTTTT
CDR3aa: CASSSTGGTGYEKLFF

j_gene: TRBJ2-7
len: 21
abundance: few
d_gene: TRBD2
v_gene: TRBV30
CDR3nt: TGTGCCTGGAGTGGGGGGAATGGACTAGGGCTAGCGGGGGGCTTAACCTACGAGCAGTACTTC
CDR3aa: CAWSGGNGLGLAGGLTYEQYF

j_gene: TRBJ2-1
len: 16
abundance: .
d_gene: .
v_gene: TRBV4-3
CDR3nt: TGCGCCAGCAGCCAAACGCTAGCTTCGGTCTACAATGAGCAGTTCTTC
CDR3aa: CASSQTLASVYNEQFF

j_gene: TRBJ1-1
len: 14
abundance: few
d_gene: TRBD1
v_gene: TRBV6-5
CDR3nt: TGTGCCAGCAGTTACGACAGGGGGCACACTGAAGCTTTCTTT
CDR3aa: CASSYDRGHTEAFF

j_gene: TRBJ1-5
len: 14
abundance: .
d_gene: TRBD1
v_gene: TRBV6-1
CDR3nt: TGTGCCAGCAGCTTTCGACAGGGAACCCAGCCCCAGCATTTT
CDR3aa: CASSFRQGTQPQHF

j_gene: TRBJ2-3
len: 15
abundance: .
d_gene: TRBD1
v_gene: TRBV11-2
CDR3nt: TGTGCCAGCAGCTTAGACGGGACAGCTACAGATACGCAGTATTTT
CDR3aa: CASSLDGTATDTQYF

j_gene: TRBJ2-7
len: 17
abundance: .
d_gene: TRBD2
v_gene: TRBV5-4
CDR3nt: TGTGCCAGCAGCAGGGCCGATCTAGCGGGGGTTACCTACGAGCAGTACTTC
CDR3aa: CASSRADLAGVTYEQYF

j_gene: TRBJ1-5
len: 15
abundance: .
d_gene: .
v_gene: TRBV11-2
CDR3nt: TGTGCCAGCAGCTCGCGGACAGCTAGCAATCAGCCCCAGCATTTT
CDR3aa: CASSSRTASNQPQHF

j_gene: TRBJ2-5
len: 13
abundance: few
d_gene: .
v_gene: TRBV29-1
CDR3nt: TGCAGCGCAAAATCAACAGGGCGAGAGACCCAGTACTTC
CDR3aa: CSAKSTGRETQYF

j_gene: TRBJ2-5
len: 13
abundance: once
d_gene: TRBD1
v_gene: TRBV7-2
CDR3nt: TGTGCCAGCAGCTCAGGGGGCCGGGAGACCCAGTACTTC
CDR3aa: CASSSGGRETQYF

j_gene: TRBJ2-7
len: 14
abundance: .
d_gene: TRBD1
v_gene: TRBV30
CDR3nt: TGTGCCTGGAGTGTATTCCAGGGGGCGTGCGAGCAGTACTTC
CDR3aa: CAWSVFQGACEQYF